Given below is one T cell receptor beta chain in context. Its specific antigen is unknown. No base-level quality is on record; no much larger clone is a single base apart. The germline V end is reduced by 8 bases and the J end by 4 bases; junction bases left unmatched: 9. Measured from the cysteine to the phenylalanine, the CDR3 is 15 residues long. The only DNA kept is the CDR3, 45 bases in frame from the first base. This sample was included in a study of molecular identifiers for immune sequencing clone quantification (dated by TCRdb to 2016 to 2019). A note on the overall study: For a replicate experiment, RNA from roughly 20,000 or 100,000 naive CD8 T cells was divided into five aliquots, and four of the five aliquots were sequenced. The study was a methods study using CD8 T cells to benchmark molecular-identifier clustering-based TCR repertoire sequencing (MIDCIRS) and TCR RNA copy counting. Overall study outcomes, separate from this receptor: In CMV-specific effector cells, clones with more than 20 RNA copies contained over 99% of molecules, whereas in naive cells such clones contained under 1% of molecules. Modeling indicated approximately 3 TCR RNA copies recovered per cell, compared with roughly 9.7 by digital PCR, which implies a capture efficiency of 25% to 35%. The naive libraries included spiked-in Jurkat TCR RNA (roughly nine copies' worth), and this RNA is not part of the donor repertoire. Spiked-in Jurkat TCR RNA equivalent to a single cell was reported to be detectable even among one million naive CD8 T cells. When barcode sub-clustering was omitted, TCR diversity was inflated by chimeric consensus sequences, with chimeras reaching as high as 47%. Highly expanded clone sizes could be underestimated if identical TCR molecules share a barcode.

Libraries of naive CD8 T cells were built from approximately 22,000 to 940,000 sorted cells, with 10%, 30% or 50% of the purified RNA used. On a BD FACSAria II, naive CD8 T cells were FACS-sorted as CD8+CD4-CCR7+CD45RA+ and collected into RLT Plus buffer. Roughly nine TCR copies' worth of Jurkat RNA were spiked into about 20,000-1,000,000 naive CD8 T cell samples to test detection sensitivity. Enrichment of CD8 T cells was performed with RosetteSep CD8+ T Cell Enrichment Cocktail and Ficoll-Paque, after which ACK red cell lysis was carried out. Library generation was performed with PCR. TCRdb lists the instrument as NextSeq 500. Bulk TCR libraries were made following a previously described method, with the TCR primers given in Table S5. Total RNA was purified with the Qiagen AllPrep DNA/RNA kit. Reads from multiple sequencing runs of the same library were pooled before analysis. As for how the authors treated the data: Reads were retained only if their TCR constant sequence matched exactly, and those retained reads were trimmed to 150 nt and grouped according to their 12-nt molecular barcodes. Reads within each barcode group were sub-clustered using a 15% Levenshtein threshold, and quality-weighted consensus sequences were constructed for each RNA molecule. Non-functional sequences were discarded, and so were lower-count sequences lying one edit away from another sequence. On the basis of fitting two negative binomial distributions, barcode sub-clusters with fewer than 20% of the maximum read count were discarded. TCRdb passed the public sequencing reads through fastp at Q25 and MiXCR, retaining productive beta sequences. All rows with the same CDR3 protein become a single entry with the most common DNA and genes. Clone size and V and J calls follow TCRdb, not the original study. The sample includes 460,000 or so distinct CDR3 sequences, with about a quarter observed a single time. Under 0.85% of the sample is taken by the ten largest.

The specimen sequenced was naive CD8+ T cells from blood, with Jurkat cell RNA spiked in. According to the study, the label for this sample's cell subset or site signals: FACS-sorted CD8+CD4-CCR7+CD45RA+ naive T cells. The chain couples TRBV12-3 or TRBV12-4 to TRBJ2-3; TRBD1 matches 10 bases in the middle. The receptor's source is a human donor in good health. Some libraries in this study had Jurkat cell RNA spiked in. This receptor carries the CDR3 CASGPGTGVPDTQYF. The bases are TGTGCCAGCGGACCCGGGACAGGGGTTCCAGATACGCAGTATTTT.